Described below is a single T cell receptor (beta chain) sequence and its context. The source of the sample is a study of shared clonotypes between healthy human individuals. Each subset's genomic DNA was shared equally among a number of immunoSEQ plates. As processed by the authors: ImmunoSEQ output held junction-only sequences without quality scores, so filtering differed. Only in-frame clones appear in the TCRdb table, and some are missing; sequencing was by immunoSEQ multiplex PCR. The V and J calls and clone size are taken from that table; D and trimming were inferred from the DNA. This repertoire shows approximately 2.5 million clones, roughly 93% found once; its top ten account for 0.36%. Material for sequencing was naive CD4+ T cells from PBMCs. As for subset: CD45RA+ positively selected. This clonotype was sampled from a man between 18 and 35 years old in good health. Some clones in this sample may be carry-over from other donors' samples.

The CDR3 spells CASIAGITDTQYF. The CDR3 bases are TGTGCCAGCATAGCAGGTATCACAGATACGCAGTATTTT. The genes are TRBV18 and TRBJ2-3; D gene unclear. Deletions cut 8 bases from V and 2 bases from J, with 11 bases between. The germline V gene has CDR1 KGHSH and CDR2 LQKENI. The CDR3 is 13 amino acids.